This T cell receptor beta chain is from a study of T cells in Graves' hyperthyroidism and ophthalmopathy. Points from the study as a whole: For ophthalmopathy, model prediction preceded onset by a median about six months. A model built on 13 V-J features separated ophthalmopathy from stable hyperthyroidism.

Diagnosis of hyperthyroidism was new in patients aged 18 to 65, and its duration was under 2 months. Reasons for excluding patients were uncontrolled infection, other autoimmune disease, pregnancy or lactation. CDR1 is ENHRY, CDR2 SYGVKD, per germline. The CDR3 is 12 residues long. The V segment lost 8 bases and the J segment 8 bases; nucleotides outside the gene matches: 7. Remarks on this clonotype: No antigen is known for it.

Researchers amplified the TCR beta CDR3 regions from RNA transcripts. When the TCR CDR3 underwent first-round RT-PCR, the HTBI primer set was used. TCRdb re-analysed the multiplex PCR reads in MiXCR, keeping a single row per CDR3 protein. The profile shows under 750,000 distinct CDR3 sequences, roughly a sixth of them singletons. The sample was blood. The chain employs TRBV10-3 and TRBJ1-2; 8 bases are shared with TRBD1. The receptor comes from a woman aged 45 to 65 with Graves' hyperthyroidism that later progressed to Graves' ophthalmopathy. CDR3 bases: TGTGCCATCGCCGACAGGGGCGGGGGCTACACCTTC. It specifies CAIADRGGGYTF.